This TCR beta chain appears in the sequencing data of a study of HIV-infected children after antiretroviral therapy interruption. Unique molecular identifiers were included in an RNA-based 3' RACE TCR library. From the 3' RACE reads, TCRdb called clonotypes with MiXCR, one entry per CDR3 protein. The repertoire holds tens of thousands of distinct CDR3 sequences, with 6.5% as singletons. The germline gives CDR1 MDHEN, CDR2 SYDVKM. Trimming removed 7 bases from V and 3 bases from J; junction bases left unmatched: 2. The CDR3 spans 14 residues. Described treatment: PENTA 11 planned treatment interruption arm or continuous ART arm. Cryopreserved PBMC samples required at least 5 million viable cells. From thawed PBMCs, naive CD4+ CD45RA+ CD45RO- T cells were sorted. This clonotype was counted many times.

The V gene is TRBV28, the J gene TRBJ2-2, with 10 bases that match TRBD2. The TCR originated in a pool of human donors with HIV. Specimen: CD45RA+ CD4+ T cells from PBMCs, pooled from several time points, collected from a donor given antiretroviral therapy, either interrupted or continuous. Described subset: naive CD4+ CD45RA+ CD45RO- T cells. CDR3 bases: TGTGCCAGCATGGGGACTAGCGACACCGGGGAGCTGTTTTTT. It codes for CASMGTSDTGELFF.